What follows are 5 T cell receptor beta chains derived from one specimen sequenced in a study. TCRdb's table, derived via immunoSEQ multiplex PCR, lists solely in-frame clones and lacks some. The sample shows 45,000 to 55,000 clones, over 85% of them seen only once. Sequenced: PBMCs. The receptor source for this set is a man aged 35-49 years with rheumatoid arthritis.

The rearrangement links TRBV5-5 to TRBJ2-2; possibly TRBD1 for D (6 bases). Per the germline V gene, CDR1 is SGHKS and CDR2 is YYEKEE (reference sequence). Trimming stripped 0 bases from V and 5 bases from J, with 23 bases between. This CDR3 region has 19 residues. For the CDR3, the DNA is TGTGCCAGCAGCTTGGGGACAGTGTTATCTACTTTTGTGACCGGGGAGCTGTTTTTT. This encodes CASSLGTVLSTFVTGELFF.

This chain uses TRBV5-4 with TRBJ2-1; 13 bases agree with TRBD2. V shed 4 bases, J shed 7 bases, and the junction held 8 bases outside the gene matches. The CDR3 totals 16 residues. CDR1 SGHNT and CDR2 YYREEE come from the germline V gene (reference sequence). The CDR3 sequence: CASSTPGLAGMNEQFF. CDR3 coding DNA: TGTGCCAGCAGCACCCCGGGACTAGCGGGGATGAATGAGCAGTTCTTC.

This clone occurred once. The chain combines TRBV2 with TRBJ2-5, with 10 bases identical to TRBD2. CDR1 is SNHLY, CDR2 FYNNEI, per germline. The J segment lost 3 bases and the V segment lost 8 bases, leaving 6 bases of the junction unmatched. The CDR3 is made up of 14 amino acids. CDR3 nucleotides: TGTGCCAGCTCAGACCTAGCGGGGGAAGAGACCCAGTACTTC. It encodes CASSDLAGEETQYF.

The chain combines TRBV24-1 with TRBJ2-7; unclear D gene. Trimming pared 7 bases from V and 0 bases from J, leaving 9 bases between. Germline CDR1 and CDR2: KGHDR and SFDVKD. CDR3 size: 13 residues. The CDR3 reads CATRDGYSYEQYF. CDR3 coding DNA: TGTGCCACCAGGGACGGGTACTCCTACGAGCAGTACTTC.

CDR3 coding DNA: TGTGCCAGCAGCTTAGGGCAGGACGGAACCCAGTACTTC. Protein product: CASSLGQDGTQYF. The chain links TRBV11-1 to TRBJ2-5; no clear D gene. This CDR3 is built from 13 residues. Trimming stripped 1 base from V and 8 bases from J, with 11 bases between. Germline CDR1 reads SGHAT; CDR2 reads FQDESV (reference sequence).